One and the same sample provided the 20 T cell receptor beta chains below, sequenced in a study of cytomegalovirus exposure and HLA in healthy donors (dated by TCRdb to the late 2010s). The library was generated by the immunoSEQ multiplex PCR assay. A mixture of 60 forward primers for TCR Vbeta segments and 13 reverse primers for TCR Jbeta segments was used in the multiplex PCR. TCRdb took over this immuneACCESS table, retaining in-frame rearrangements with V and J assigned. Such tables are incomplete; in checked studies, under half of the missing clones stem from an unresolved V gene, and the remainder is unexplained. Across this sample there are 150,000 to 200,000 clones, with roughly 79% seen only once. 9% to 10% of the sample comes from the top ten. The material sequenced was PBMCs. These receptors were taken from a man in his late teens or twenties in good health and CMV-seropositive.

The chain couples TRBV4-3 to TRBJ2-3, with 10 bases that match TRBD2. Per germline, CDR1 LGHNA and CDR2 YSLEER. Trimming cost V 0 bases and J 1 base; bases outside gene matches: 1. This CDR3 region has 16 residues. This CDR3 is CASSQEGLAGTDTQYF. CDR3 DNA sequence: TGCGCCAGCAGCCAAGAAGGACTAGCGGGCACAGATACGCAGTATTTT.

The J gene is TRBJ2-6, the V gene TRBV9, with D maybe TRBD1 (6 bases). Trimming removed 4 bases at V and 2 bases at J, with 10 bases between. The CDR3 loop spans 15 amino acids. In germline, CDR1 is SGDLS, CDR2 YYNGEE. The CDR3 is CASSSQGTGANVLTF. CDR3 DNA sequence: TGTGCCAGCAGCTCACAGGGTACTGGGGCCAACGTCCTGACTTTC.

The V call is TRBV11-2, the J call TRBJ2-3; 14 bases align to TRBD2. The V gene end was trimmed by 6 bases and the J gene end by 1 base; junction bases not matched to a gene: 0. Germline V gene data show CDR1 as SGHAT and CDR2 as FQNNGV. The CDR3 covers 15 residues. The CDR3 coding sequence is TGTGCCAGCAGGGGACTAGCGGGGGGCACAGATACGCAGTATTTT. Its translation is CASRGLAGGTDTQYF.

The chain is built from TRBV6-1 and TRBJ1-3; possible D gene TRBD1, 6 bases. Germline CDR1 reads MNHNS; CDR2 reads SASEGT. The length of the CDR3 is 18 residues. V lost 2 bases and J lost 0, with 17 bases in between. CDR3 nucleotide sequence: TGTGCCAGCAGTGAAATATCCGGACAGACGTACTCTGGAAACACCATATATTTT. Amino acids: CASSEISGQTYSGNTIYF.

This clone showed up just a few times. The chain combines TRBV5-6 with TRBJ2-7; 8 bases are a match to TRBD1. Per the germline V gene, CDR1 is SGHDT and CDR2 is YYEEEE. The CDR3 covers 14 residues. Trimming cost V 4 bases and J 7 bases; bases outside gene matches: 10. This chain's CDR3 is CASSHTGGIGEQYF. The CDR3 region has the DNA TGTGCCAGCAGCCACACAGGGGGAATTGGAGAGCAGTACTTC.

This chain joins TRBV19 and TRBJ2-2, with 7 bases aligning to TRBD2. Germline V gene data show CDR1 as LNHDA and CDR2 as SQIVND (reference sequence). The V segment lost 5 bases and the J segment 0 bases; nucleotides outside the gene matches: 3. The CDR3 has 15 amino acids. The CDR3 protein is CASSGGVANTGELFF. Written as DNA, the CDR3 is TGTGCCAGTAGTGGGGGGGTTGCGAACACCGGGGAGCTGTTTTTT.

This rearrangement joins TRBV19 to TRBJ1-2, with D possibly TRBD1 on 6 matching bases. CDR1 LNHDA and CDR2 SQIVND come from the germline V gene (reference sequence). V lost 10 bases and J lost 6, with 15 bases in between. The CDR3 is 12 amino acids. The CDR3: CATRGGADGYTF. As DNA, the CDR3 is TGTGCCACCAGAGGGGGGGCCGATGGCTACACCTTC. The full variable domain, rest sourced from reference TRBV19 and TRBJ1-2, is DGGITQSPKYLFRKEGQNVTLSCEQNLNHDAMYWYRQDPGQGLRLIYYSQIVNDFQKGDIAEGYSVSREKKESFPLTVTSAQKNPTAFYLCATRGGADGYTFGSGTRLTVV.

The CDR3 protein is CASSEYRLSNQPQHF. In nucleotides, the CDR3 is TGTGCCAGCAGTGAGTACAGGCTTAGCAATCAGCCCCAGCATTTT. The chain is built from TRBV6-1 and TRBJ1-5; maybe TRBD1 (5 bases). V lost 3 bases, J lost 0 bases, and 9 bases lay in between. This CDR3 region has 15 residues. The germline V gene has CDR1 MNHNS and CDR2 SASEGT.

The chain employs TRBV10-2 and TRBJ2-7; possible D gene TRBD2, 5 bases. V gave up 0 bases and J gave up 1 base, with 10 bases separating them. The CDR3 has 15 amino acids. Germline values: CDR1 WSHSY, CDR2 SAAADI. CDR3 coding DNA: TGCGCCAGCAGTGAGTCCGTGACGGGATCCTACGAGCAGTACTTC. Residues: CASSESVTGSYEQYF.

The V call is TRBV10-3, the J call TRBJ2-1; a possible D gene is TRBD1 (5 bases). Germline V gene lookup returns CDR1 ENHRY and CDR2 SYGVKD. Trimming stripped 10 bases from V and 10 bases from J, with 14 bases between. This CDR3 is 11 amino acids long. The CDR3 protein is CATSLRGEQFF. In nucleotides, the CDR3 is TGTGCCACCTCTCTAAGGGGCGAGCAGTTCTTC.

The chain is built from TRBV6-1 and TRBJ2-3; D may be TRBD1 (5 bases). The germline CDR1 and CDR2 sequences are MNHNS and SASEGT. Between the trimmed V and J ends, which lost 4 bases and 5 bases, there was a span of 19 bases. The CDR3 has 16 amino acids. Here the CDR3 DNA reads TGTGCCAGCAGTGGGATTGTCTCCGCCAGGGTAGATACGCAGTATTTT. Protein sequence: CASSGIVSARVDTQYF.

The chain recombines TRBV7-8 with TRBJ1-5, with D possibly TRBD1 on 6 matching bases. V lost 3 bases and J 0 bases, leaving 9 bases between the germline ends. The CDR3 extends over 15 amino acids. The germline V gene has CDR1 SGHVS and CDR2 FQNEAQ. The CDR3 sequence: CASSFMGASNQPQHF. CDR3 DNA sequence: TGTGCCAGCAGCTTCATGGGGGCTAGCAATCAGCCCCAGCATTTT.

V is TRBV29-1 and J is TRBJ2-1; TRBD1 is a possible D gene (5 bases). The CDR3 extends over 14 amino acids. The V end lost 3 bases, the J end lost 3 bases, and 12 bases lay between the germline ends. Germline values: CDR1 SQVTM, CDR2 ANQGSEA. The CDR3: CSVDGQGGYNEQFF. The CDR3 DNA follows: TGCAGCGTTGACGGCCAGGGTGGCTACAATGAGCAGTTCTTC.

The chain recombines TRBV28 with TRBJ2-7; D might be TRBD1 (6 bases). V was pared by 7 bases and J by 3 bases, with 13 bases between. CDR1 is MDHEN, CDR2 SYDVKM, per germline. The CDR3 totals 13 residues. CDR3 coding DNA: TGTGCCAGCACGGACAGTCTTCTCTACGAGCAGTACTTC. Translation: CASTDSLLYEQYF.

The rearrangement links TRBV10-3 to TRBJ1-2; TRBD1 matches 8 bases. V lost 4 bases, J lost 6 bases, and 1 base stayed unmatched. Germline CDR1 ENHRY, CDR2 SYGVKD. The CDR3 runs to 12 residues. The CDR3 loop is CAISAQGDGYTF. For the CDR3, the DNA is TGTGCCATCAGTGCACAGGGGGATGGCTACACCTTC.

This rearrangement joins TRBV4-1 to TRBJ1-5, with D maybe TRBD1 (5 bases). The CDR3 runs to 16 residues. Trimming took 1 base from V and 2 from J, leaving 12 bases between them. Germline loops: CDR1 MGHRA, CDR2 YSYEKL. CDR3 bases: TGCGCCAGCAGCCAAGGCGGGACCAACGGCAATCAGCCCCAGCATTTT. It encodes CASSQGGTNGNQPQHF.

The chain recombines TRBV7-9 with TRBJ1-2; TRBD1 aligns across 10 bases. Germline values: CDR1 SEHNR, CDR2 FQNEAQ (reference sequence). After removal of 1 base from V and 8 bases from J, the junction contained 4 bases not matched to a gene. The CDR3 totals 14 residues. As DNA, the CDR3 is TGTGCCAGCAGCTTAGTAGACAGGGGGCGAGGCTACACCTTC. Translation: CASSLVDRGRGYTF. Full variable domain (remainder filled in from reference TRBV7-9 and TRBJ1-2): DTGVSQNPRHKITKRGQNVTFRCDPISEHNRLYWYRQTLGQGPEFLTYFQNEAQLEKSRLLSDRFSAERPKGSFSTLEIQRTEQGDSAMYLCASSLVDRGRGYTFGSGTRLTVV.

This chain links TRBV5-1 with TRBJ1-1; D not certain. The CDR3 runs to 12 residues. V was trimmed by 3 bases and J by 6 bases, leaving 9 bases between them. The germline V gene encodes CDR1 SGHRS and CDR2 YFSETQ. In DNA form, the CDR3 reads TGCGCCAGCAGCTCCACCGGTGCTGAAGCTTTCTTT. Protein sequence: CASSSTGAEAFF.

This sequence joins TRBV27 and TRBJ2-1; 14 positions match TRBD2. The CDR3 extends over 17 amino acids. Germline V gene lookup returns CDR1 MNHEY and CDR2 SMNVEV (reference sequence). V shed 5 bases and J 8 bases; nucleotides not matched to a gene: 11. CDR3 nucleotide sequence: TGTGCCAGCAGTCTCGGGACTAGCGGGAGTCGGCGGGATGAGCAGTTCTTC. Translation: CASSLGTSGSRRDEQFF.

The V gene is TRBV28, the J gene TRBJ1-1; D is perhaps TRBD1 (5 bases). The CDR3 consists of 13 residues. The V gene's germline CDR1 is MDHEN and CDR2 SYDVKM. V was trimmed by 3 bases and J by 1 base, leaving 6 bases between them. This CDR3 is CASSLTENTEAFF. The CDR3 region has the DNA TGTGCCAGCAGTTTGACAGAGAACACTGAAGCTTTCTTT.